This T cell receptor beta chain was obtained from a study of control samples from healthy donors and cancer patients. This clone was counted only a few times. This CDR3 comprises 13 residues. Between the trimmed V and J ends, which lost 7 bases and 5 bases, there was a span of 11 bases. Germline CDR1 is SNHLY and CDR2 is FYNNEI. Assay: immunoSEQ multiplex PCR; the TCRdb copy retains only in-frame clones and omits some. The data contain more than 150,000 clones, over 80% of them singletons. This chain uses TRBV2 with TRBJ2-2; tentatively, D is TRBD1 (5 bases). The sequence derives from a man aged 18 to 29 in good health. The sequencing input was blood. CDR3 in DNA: TGTGCCAGCAACGGCCCAGGGACCGGGGAGCTGTTTTTT. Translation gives CASNGPGTGELFF.